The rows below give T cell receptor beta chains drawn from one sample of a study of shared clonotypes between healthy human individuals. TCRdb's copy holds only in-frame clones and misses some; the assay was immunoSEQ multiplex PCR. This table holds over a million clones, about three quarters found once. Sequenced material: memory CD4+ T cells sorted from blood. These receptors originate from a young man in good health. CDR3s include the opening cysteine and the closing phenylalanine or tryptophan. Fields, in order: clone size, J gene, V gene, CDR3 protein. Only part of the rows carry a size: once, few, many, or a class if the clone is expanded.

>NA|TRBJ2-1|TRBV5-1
CASSLAGGAYNEQFF
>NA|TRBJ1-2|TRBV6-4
CASSSEPNYGYTF
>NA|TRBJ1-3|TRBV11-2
CASSPRRGGNTIYF
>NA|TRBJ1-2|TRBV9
CASSATLTGLYGYTF
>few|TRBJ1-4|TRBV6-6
CASSPRGGLGKLFF
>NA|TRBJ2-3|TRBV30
CAWSVLRGSTDTQYF
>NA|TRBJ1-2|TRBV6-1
CASSPTDREGYTF
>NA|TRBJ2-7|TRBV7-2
CASSAGTSPFYEQYF
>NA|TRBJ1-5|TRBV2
CASSENTGGRRPQHF
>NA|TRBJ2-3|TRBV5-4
CASSLMKERSTDTQYF
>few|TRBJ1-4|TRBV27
CASRADRGLEKLFF
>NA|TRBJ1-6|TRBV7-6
CASSAGQVNSPLHF
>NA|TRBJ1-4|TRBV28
CASSLDRQGIRYGLFF
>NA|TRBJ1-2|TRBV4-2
CASSQVAGLAAGYGYTF
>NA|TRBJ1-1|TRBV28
CASSRPVGGVTEAFF
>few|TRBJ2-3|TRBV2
CASSEAPTGEQYF
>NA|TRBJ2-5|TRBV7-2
CASSSYLPQGAGTQYF
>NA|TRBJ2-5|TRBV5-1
CASSLWAGHQETQYF
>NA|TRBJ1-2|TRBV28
CASSLTSAYGYTF
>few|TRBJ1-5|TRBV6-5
CASSSHRGTGNQPQHF
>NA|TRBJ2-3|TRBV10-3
CAITLDRATDTQYF
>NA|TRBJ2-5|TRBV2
CASGRTEQETQYF
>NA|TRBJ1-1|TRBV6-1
CASSEKPGRGLNTEAFF
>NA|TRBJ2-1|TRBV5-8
CASSFVGRVNEQFF
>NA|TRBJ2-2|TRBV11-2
CASSQGLSTGELFF
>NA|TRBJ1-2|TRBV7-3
CASSLTRGQGMHF
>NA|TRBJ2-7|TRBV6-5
CASSYSGVYEQYF
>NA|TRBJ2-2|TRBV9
CASSVARARGGAGELFF
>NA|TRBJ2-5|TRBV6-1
CASSVAGGRGQYF
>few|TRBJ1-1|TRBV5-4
CASSSRDFTEAFF
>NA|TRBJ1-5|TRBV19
CASSIYVSPVRGNQPQHF
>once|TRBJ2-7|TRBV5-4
CASSRDRTYEQYF
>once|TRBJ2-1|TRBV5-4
CASSRDGYNEQFF
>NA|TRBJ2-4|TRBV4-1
CASSHEGPGNIQYF
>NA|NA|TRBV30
CAWSGGRRYEQYF
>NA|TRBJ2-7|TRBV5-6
CASSRDRGVSYEQYF
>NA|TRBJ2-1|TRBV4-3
CASSLSLAGSSYNEQFF
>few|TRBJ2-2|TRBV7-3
CASSPGTGTTGELFF
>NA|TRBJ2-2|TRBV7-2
CASSLAGTSRSGELFF
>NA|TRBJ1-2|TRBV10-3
CAISTRGASEYGYTF
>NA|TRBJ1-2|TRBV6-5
CASAGDYGYTF
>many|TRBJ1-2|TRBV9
CASSVTGAENYGYTF
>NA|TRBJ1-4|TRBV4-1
CASSPFQANEKLFF
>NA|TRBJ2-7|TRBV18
CASSPSGPPYEQYF